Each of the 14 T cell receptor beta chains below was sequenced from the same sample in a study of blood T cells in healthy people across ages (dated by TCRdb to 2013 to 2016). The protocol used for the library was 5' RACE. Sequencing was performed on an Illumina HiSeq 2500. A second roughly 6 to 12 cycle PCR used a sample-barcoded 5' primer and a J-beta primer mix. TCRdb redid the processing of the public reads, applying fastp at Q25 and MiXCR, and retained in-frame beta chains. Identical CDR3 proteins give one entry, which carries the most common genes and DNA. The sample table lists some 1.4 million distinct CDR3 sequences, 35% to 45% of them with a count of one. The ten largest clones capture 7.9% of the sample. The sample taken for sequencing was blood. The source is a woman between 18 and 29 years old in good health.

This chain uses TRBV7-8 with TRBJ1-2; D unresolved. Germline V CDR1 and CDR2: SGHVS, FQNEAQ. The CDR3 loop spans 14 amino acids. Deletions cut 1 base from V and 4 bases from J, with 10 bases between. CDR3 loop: CASSLGTELYGYTF. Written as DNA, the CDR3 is TGTGCCAGCAGCTTAGGGACGGAGCTCTATGGCTACACCTTC.

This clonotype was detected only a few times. The CDR3 reads CASSGLAGTEQFF. The DNA for the CDR3 is TGTGCCAGCTCCGGACTAGCGGGCACTGAGCAGTTCTTC. This sequence joins TRBV18 and TRBJ2-1; TRBD2 aligns across 11 bases. V lost 6 bases to trimming and J lost 9 bases; unmatched junction nucleotides: 4. Germline CDR1 KGHSH, CDR2 LQKENI. The length of the CDR3 is 13 residues.

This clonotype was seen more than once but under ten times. The CDR3 DNA is TGTGCCAGCAGTCCCGACAGGGTCTCTGGAAACACCATATATTTT. It yields the protein CASSPDRVSGNTIYF. The chain couples TRBV6-5 to TRBJ1-3, with 7 bases aligning to TRBD1. CDR1 is MNHEY, CDR2 SVGAGI, per germline. V lost 5 bases and J lost 0; bases outside the gene matches: 4. CDR3 length: 15 amino acids.

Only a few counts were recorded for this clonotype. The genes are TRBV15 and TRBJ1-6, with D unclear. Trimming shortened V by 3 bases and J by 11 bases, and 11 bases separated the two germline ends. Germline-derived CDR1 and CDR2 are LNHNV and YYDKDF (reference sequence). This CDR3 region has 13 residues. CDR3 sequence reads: CATSRPSPAPLHF. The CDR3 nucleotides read TGTGCCACCAGCAGGCCATCCCCCGCACCCCTCCACTTT. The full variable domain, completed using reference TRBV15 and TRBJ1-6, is DAMVIQNPRYQVTQFGKPVTLSCSQTLNHNVMYWYQQKSSQAPKLLFHYYDKDFNNEADTPDNFQSRRPNTSFCFLDIRSPGLGDTAMYLCATSRPSPAPLHFGNGTRLTVT.

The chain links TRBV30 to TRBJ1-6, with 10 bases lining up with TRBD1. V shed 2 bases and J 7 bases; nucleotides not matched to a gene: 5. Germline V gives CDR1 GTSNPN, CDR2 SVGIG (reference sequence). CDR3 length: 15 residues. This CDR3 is CAWSPDRGRNSPLHF. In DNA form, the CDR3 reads TGTGCCTGGAGTCCGGACAGGGGGAGGAATTCACCCCTCCACTTT.

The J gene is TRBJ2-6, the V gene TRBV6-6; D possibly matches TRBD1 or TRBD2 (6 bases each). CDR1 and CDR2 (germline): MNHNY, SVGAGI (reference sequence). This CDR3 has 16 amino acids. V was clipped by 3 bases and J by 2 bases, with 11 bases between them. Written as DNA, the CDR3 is TGTGCCAGCAGTTATAGGAGGGGGACTGGGGCCAACGTCCTGACTTTC. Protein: CASSYRRGTGANVLTF.

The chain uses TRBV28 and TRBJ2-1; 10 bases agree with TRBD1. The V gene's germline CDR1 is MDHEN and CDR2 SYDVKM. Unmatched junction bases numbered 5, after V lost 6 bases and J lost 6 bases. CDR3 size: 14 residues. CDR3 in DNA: TGTGCCAGCAGGGAGGACAGGGGGATCAATGAGCAGTTCTTC. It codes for CASREDRGINEQFF. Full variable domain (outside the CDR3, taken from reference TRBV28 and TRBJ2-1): DVKVTQSSRYLVKRTGEKVFLECVQDMDHENMFWYRQDPGLGLRLIYFSYDVKMKEKGDIPEGYSVSREKKERFSLILESASTNQTSMYLCASREDRGINEQFFGPGTRLTVL.

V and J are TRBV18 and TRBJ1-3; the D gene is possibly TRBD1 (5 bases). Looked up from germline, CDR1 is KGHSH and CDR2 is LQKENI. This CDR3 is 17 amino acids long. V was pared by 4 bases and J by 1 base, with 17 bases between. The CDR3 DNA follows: TGTGCCAGCTCACGGTCCGGGGGAGCAACTTCTGGAAACACCATATATTTT. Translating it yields CASSRSGGATSGNTIYF.

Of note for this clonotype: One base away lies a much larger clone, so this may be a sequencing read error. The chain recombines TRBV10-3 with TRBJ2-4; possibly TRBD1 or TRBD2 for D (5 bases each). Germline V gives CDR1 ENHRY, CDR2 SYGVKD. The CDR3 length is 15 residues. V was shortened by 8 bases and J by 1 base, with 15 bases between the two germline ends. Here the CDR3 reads CAIGSGTRAKNIQYF. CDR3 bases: TGTGCCATCGGCTCCGGGACGAGGGCCAAAAACATTCAGTACTTC.

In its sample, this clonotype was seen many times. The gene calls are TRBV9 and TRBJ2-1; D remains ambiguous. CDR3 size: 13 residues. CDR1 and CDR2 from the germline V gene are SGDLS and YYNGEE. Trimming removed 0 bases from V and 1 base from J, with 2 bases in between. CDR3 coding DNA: TGTGCCAGCAGCGTAGTTTCCTACAATGAGCAGTTCTTC. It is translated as CASSVVSYNEQFF. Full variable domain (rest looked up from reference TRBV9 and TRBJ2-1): DSGVTQTPKHLITATGQRVTLRCSPRSGDLSVYWYQQSLDQGLQFLIQYYNGEERAKGNILERFSAQQFPDLHSELNLSSLELGDSALYFCASSVVSYNEQFFGPGTRLTVL.

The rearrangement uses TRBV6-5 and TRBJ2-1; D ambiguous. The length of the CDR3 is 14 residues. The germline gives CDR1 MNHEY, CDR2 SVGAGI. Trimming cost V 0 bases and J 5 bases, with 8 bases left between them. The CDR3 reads CASSYSPGDNEQFF. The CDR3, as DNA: TGTGCCAGCAGTTACTCTCCCGGAGACAATGAGCAGTTCTTC.

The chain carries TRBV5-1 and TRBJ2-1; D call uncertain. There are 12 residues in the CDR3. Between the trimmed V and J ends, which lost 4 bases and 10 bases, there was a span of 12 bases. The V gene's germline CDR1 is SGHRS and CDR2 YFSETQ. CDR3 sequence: CASSRVAGEQFF. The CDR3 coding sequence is TGCGCCAGCAGCCGGGTAGCTGGGGAGCAGTTCTTC.

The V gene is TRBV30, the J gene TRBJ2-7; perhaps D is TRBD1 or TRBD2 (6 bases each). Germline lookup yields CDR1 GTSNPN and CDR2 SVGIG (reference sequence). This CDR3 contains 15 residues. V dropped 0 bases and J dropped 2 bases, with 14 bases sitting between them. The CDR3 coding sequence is TGTGCCTGGAGTGTAGGAGGGGGGTCGACCTACGAGCAGTACTTC. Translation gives CAWSVGGGSTYEQYF.

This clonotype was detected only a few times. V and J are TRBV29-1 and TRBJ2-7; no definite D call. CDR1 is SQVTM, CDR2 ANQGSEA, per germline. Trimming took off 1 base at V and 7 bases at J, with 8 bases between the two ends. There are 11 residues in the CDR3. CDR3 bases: TGCAGCGTTGAAGGGGCTGGGGAGCAGTACTTC. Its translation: CSVEGAGEQYF.